The TCR beta chain described here comes from a study of cytomegalovirus exposure and HLA in healthy donors. The study's findings and limits: Across donors, most TCRs were seen rarely, yet some public ones were widespread.

PCR primers comprised 60 Vbeta and 13 Jbeta primers. How the authors handled the data: Unique TCR beta chains totaled roughly 80 million in a later count, with around 10 million of them shared. Sequenced by immunoSEQ multiplex PCR; TCRdb stores in-frame clones only, minus some. V and J calls and clone size follow that table, whereas D and trimming were derived from the DNA. The data contain about 170,000 clones, around 75% of them seen just once; the ten biggest clones take up almost 3%. A remark on this clone: Its antigen is unidentified.

The sequencing input was PBMCs. The receptor comes from a woman in her forties or fifties in good health and CMV-seropositive.

CDR3 region: CASSLGTGYEQYF. The CDR3 bases are TGTGCCAGCAGCTTGGGGACAGGCTACGAGCAGTACTTC. The chain uses TRBV13 and TRBJ2-7; 8 positions match TRBD1. The CDR3 loop spans 13 amino acids. J lost 3 bases, V lost 3 bases, and 1 base had no gene match. The V gene's germline CDR1 is PRHDT and CDR2 FYEKMQ (reference sequence).